This TCR beta chain was identified during a study of blood T cell repertoires in COVID-19. Study context: Acute-phase and convalescent COVID-19 samples originated in the United States, Italy and Spain. In each case, the material was cDNA or gDNA derived from T cells, B-cell-depleted T cells, or PBMCs.

Seattle cases were enrolled at active infection and followed longitudinally. Original analysis: Estimation of nucleated cell counts relied on the amplification of reference gene primers. The assay was immunoSEQ multiplex PCR, and TCRdb's table has in-frame clones only and misses some. From that table come the V and J calls and clone size; the DNA was used to work out D and trimming. The sample shows over 100,000 clones, 87% of them seen only once. The sequence was obtained from a woman between 45 and 60 years old with COVID-19, enrolled during active disease. Material for sequencing was peripheral blood.

The CDR3 DNA follows: TGTGCCAGCAGCCAACCCCTCCGTCGGTGGACGGGACACTTATCCTACAATGAGCAGTTCTTC. Translated: CASSQPLRRWTGHLSYNEQFF. The genes are TRBV3-1 (or the pseudogene TRBV3-2) and TRBJ2-1; tentative D call: TRBD1 (6 bases). Germline V gene lookup returns CDR1 LGHDT and CDR2 YNNKEL (reference sequence). CDR3 length: 21 residues. Trimming pared 2 bases from V and 1 base from J, leaving 27 bases between.